These 4 T cell receptor beta chains were sequenced from one sample in a study of post-analysis software for immune sequencing data. These receptors have no known antigen. Every TCR beta cDNA library bore unique molecular identifiers. TCRdb passed the PCR reads through MiXCR, listing each CDR3 protein once. Of approximately 460,000 distinct CDR3 sequences listed, over 35% were seen once; the top ten hold about 12%. General study findings and limits: TRBV5-6, TRBV5-1 and TRBV20-1 were among about 5 TRBV segments more frequent in patients than controls.

Sequenced: blood. These receptors were obtained from a girl aged 5 to 17 with multiple sclerosis.

This clonotype has just a few counts. The chain employs TRBV7-2 and TRBJ2-3, with 7 bases aligning to TRBD2. The V segment lost 5 bases and the J segment 1 base; nucleotides outside the gene matches: 9. The CDR3 length is 16 residues. CDR1 and CDR2 (germline): SGHTA, FQGNSA. CDR3 protein: CASSGRGGGRTDTQYF. The CDR3 DNA reads TGTGCCAGCAGCGGTAGGGGCGGGGGTCGCACAGATACGCAGTATTTT.

V gene TRBV7-8 combines with J gene TRBJ1-1; D possibly corresponds to TRBD1 (5 bases). CDR1 is SGHVS and CDR2 is FQNEAQ in the germline V gene. Trimming took off 0 bases at V and 5 bases at J, with 10 bases between the two ends. The CDR3 has 14 amino acids. Here the CDR3 DNA reads TGTGCCAGCAGCTTAGCGCATGGGGGAACTGAAGCTTTCTTT. Residues: CASSLAHGGTEAFF.

This clonotype came up once. One end of the junction fails to match germline, which may point to a read error. This chain joins TRBV20-1 and TRBJ2-1; D might be TRBD2 (5 bases). Germline lookup yields CDR1 DFQATT and CDR2 SNEGSKA (reference sequence). The CDR3 runs 11 residues. In DNA, the CDR3 is TGCGGTGCTAGAGATTGGGCGGGGCAGTTCTTC. As protein: CGARDWAGQFF.

The V gene is TRBV20-1, the J gene TRBJ2-3; TRBD1 agrees at 8 bases. This CDR3 contains 14 residues. CDR1 is DFQATT and CDR2 is SNEGSKA in the germline V gene (reference sequence). V shed 4 bases, J shed 4 bases, and the junction held 7 bases outside the gene matches. The CDR3, as DNA: TGCAGTGCTACCCGACAGGGGTTGGCAGATACGCAGTATTTT. It encodes CSATRQGLADTQYF.